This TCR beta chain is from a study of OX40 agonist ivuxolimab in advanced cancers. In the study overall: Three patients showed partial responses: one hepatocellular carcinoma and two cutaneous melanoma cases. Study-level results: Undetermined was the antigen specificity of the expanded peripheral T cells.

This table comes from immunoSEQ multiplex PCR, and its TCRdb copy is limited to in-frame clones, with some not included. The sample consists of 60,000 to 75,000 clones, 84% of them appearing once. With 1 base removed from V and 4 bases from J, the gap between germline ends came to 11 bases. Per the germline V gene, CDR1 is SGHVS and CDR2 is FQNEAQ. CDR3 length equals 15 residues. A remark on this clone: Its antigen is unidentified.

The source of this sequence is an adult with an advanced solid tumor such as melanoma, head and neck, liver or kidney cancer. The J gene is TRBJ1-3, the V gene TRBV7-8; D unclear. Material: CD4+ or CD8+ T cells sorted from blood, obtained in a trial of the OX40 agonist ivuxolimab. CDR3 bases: TGTGCCAGCAGCTTAGACGGCTCTACGGGAAACACCATATATTTT. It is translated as CASSLDGSTGNTIYF.